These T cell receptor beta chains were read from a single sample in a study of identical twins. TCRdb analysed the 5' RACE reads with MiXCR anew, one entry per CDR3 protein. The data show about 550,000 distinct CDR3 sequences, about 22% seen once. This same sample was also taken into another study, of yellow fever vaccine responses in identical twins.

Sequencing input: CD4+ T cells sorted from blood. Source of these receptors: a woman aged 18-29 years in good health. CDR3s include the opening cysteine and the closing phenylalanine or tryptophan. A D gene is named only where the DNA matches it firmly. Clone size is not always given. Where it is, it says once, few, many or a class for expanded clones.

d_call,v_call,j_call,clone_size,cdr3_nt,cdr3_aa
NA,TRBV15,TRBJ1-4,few,TGTGCCACCAGCAGAGAAGCAGGGCGGGGGGAAAAACTGTTTTTT,CATSREAGRGEKLFF
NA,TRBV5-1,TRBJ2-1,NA,TGCGCCAGCAGCTTGTTTGTGGGATCCTACAATGAGCAGTTCTTC,CASSLFVGSYNEQFF
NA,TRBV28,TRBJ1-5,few,TGTGCCAGCAGCGACAGTTATAGCAATCAGCCCCAGCATTTT,CASSDSYSNQPQHF
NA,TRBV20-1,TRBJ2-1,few,TGCAGTGCCAGCTCTCCTACGACCAGATACAATGAGCAGTTCTTC,CSASSPTTRYNEQFF
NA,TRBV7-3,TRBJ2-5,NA,TGTGCCAGCAGCTTAAGGGACAAAGAGACCCAGTACTTC,CASSLRDKETQYF
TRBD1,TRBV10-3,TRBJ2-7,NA,TGTGCCATCAGCGAGGGGGACAGGGGTCCGTACTTC,CAISEGDRGPYF
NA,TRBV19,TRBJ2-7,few,TGTGCCAGTAGCCCGGTGGGGAGAGGCCCCACGTACGAGCAGTACTTC,CASSPVGRGPTYEQYF
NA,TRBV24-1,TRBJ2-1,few,TGTGCCACCACAGGGGGGACCTACAATGAGCAGTTCTTC,CATTGGTYNEQFF
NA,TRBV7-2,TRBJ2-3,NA,TGTGCCAGCAGCTTAGCGGCGTTTGCCTCGGGAGGCACAGATACGCAGTATTTT,CASSLAAFASGGTDTQYF
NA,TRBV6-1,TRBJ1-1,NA,TGTGCCAGCAGTGACACGACAGGGAACACTGAAGCTTTCTTT,CASSDTTGNTEAFF
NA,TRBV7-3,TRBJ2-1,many,TGTGCCAGCAGCTTAAGGAGCAATGAGCAGTTCTTC,CASSLRSNEQFF
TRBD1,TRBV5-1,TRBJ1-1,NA,TGCGCCAGCAGCCCGGATGGACAGGGTGTAGCTGAAGCTTTCTTT,CASSPDGQGVAEAFF
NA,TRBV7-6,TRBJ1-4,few,TGTGCCAGCAGCTTTTCCGGCCAGAATGAAAAACTGTTTTTT,CASSFSGQNEKLFF
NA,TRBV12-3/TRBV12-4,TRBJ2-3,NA,TGTGCCAGCAGTTTCGGGCAGATCGGAGATACGCAGTATTTT,CASSFGQIGDTQYF
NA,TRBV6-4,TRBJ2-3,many,TGTAATGGAGGGGGAAGTACAGATACGCAGTATTTT,CNGGGSTDTQYF
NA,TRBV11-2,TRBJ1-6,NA,TGTGCCAGCAGCTTATTCTTTGATAATTCACCCCTCCACTTT,CASSLFFDNSPLHF
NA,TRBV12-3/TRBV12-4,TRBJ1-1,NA,TGTGCCAGCAGTTTAGGGGGCCAGCTCGGCACTGAAGCTTTCTTT,CASSLGGQLGTEAFF
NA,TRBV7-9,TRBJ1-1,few,TGTGCCAGCAGCTTACAATGGGAGAACACTGAAGCTTTCTTT,CASSLQWENTEAFF
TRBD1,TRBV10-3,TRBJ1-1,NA,TGTGCCATCAGTGAGGTAGACGGGACAGAAAACACTGAAGCTTTCTTT,CAISEVDGTENTEAFF
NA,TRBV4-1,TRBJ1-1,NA,TGCGCCAGCAGCCAAGATCACGGGCAGATAACTGAAGCTTTCTTT,CASSQDHGQITEAFF
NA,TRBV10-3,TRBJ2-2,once,TGTGCCACCGGGACTTACACCGGGGAGCTGTTTTTT,CATGTYTGELFF
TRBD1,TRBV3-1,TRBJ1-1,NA,TGTGCCAGCAGCCAATACCGGACAGGGAACACTGAAGCTTTCTTT,CASSQYRTGNTEAFF
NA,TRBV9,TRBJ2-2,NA,TGTGCCAGCAGCGTCAGACCCGTCACCGGGGAGCTGTTTTTT,CASSVRPVTGELFF
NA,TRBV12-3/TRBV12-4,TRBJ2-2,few,TGTGCCAGCAGGGGAGGACAGGTTTCGACCGGGGAGCTGTTTTTT,CASRGGQVSTGELFF
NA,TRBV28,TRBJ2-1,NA,TGTGCCAGCACCCCTGACCCGGCAGGGTCCAATGAGCAGTTCTTC,CASTPDPAGSNEQFF
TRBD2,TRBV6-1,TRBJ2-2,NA,TGTGCCAGCAGCTCACCTAGCGGGGGGGGAACCGGGGAGCTGTTTTTT,CASSSPSGGGTGELFF
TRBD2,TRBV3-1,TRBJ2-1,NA,TGTGCCAGCAGCTCCATTGTCGGGGGTAGCGGGAGTCACAATGAGCAGTTCTTC,CASSSIVGGSGSHNEQFF
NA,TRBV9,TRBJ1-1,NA,TGTGCCAGCAGCGTACGATCAGGGTTCACTGAAGCTTTCTTT,CASSVRSGFTEAFF
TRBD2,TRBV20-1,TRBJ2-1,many,TGCAGTGCTAGAGATCCTAGCGGGAGTAGGAATGAGCAGTTCTTC,CSARDPSGSRNEQFF